This T cell receptor (beta chain) emerged from a study of cytomegalovirus exposure and HLA in healthy donors. This clone showed up just a few times. The study ran its PCR with 60 Vbeta and 13 Jbeta primers. Profiled with immunoSEQ multiplex PCR; TCRdb holds only in-frame clones, not every one. The table includes over 120,000 clones, around 82% detected once. The CDR3 is 15 amino acids. The V and J ends lost 5 bases and 7 bases respectively, with 19 bases between them. Germline V gene sequence: CDR1 SGHRS, CDR2 YFSETQ. This chain connects TRBV5-1 to TRBJ2-1; a weak D match, TRBD2 (6 bases). The sample consisted of PBMCs. The source of this sequence is a woman aged 18 to 35 in good health and CMV-seropositive. The CDR3 is CASSLTAGGRNEQFF. The DNA for the CDR3 is TGCGCCAGCAGTCTAACGGCCGGAGGGAGGAATGAGCAGTTCTTC.